The 6 T cell receptor beta chains presented below share a single source sample, sequenced in a study of neurological immune-mediated disorders. One entry per CDR3 protein, called by TCRdb with MiXCR from the 5' RACE reads. The table includes 16,000 or so distinct CDR3 sequences, roughly 9% detected once. Sequenced: CD8+ T cells from blood. Receptor source: a man over 45 in good health.

This clonotype was recorded many times. This sequence joins TRBV12-3 or TRBV12-4 and TRBJ2-4, with D unresolved. Trimming stripped 5 bases from V and 3 bases from J, with 11 bases between. The CDR3 is 14 amino acids. The DNA of the CDR3 is TGTGCCAGCAGTACTCCTTCGGTCAAAAACATTCAGTACTTC. As protein: CASSTPSVKNIQYF.

This clonotype appeared many times. V usage is TRBV5-4 and J usage is TRBJ1-4, with D tentatively TRBD1 (5 bases). The CDR3 totals 13 residues. The ends were cut back, 3 bases at V and 13 bases at J, with 16 bases in the middle. Per germline, CDR1 SGHNT and CDR2 YYREEE (reference sequence). Here the CDR3 reads CASSSSLGDGLFF. The CDR3 DNA reads as TGTGCCAGCAGCTCCTCCCTCGGGGACGGACTGTTTTTT.

Ten or more counts support this clonotype. The chain is built from TRBV6-2 or TRBV6-3 and TRBJ1-1; the D is unclear. This CDR3 is built from 14 residues. Deletions cut 4 bases from V and 6 bases from J, with 15 bases between. Per the germline V gene, CDR1 is MNHEY and CDR2 is SVGEGT. The CDR3 loop is CASSFEGFAPEAFF. In DNA form, the CDR3 reads TGTGCCAGCAGTTTCGAGGGATTTGCACCTGAAGCTTTCTTT.

This clonotype appeared many times. The chain employs TRBV29-1 and TRBJ1-1; TRBD1 aligns across 9 bases. Germline V lookup: CDR1 SQVTM, CDR2 ANQGSEA. Unmatched junction bases numbered 6, after V lost 0 bases and J lost 4 bases. The CDR3 is 15 amino acids. CDR3 nucleotide sequence: TGCAGCGTTGAAGAAATCGGACAGGGGACCACTGAAGCTTTCTTT. Its translation is CSVEEIGQGTTEAFF.

This clonotype was observed at least ten times. The CDR3 loop is CASSLGPRETQYF. In DNA form, the CDR3 reads TGTGCCAGCAGCTTGGGACCGAGGGAGACCCAGTACTTC. The chain combines TRBV5-6 with TRBJ2-5; D gene uncertain. This CDR3 contains 13 residues. CDR1 and CDR2 (germline): SGHDT, YYEEEE. Between the trimmed V and J ends, which lost 0 bases and 5 bases, there was a span of 8 bases.

In its sample, this clonotype ranks as medium-sized. V gene TRBV27 combines with J gene TRBJ2-7, with a possible D match to TRBD2 (5 bases). Germline CDR1 reads MNHEY; CDR2 reads SMNVEV (reference sequence). V lost 3 bases, J lost 0 bases, and 6 bases lay in between. The CDR3 covers 13 residues. The CDR3 coding sequence is TGTGCCAGCAGTTTTAGCGCCTCCTACGAGCAGTACTTC. This sequence encodes CASSFSASYEQYF.